Following are 11 T cell receptor beta chains from one sample sequenced in a study of CD8 T cells in Susac syndrome. Reverse transcription used 0.5 to 1 ug RNA and random hexamers. TCRdb reprocessed the immunoSEQ multiplex PCR reads with MiXCR, giving one entry per CDR3 protein. In the table there are roughly 200,000 distinct CDR3 sequences, less than 95% of which are singletons. Sequencing input: CD4+ T cells from PBMCs. The receptors were sampled from a human donor in good health.

The chain recombines TRBV7-3 with TRBJ2-5; TRBD1 matches 8 bases. Germline CDR1 and CDR2: SGHTA and FQGTGA. The V gene end was trimmed by 4 bases and the J gene end by 5 bases; junction bases not matched to a gene: 9. The CDR3 is 15 amino acids. CDR3 DNA: TGTGCCAGCAGCTCTTCAGGGGGCGGCTTGGAGACCCAGTACTTC. Encoded protein: CASSSSGGGLETQYF.

The chain couples TRBV3-1 to TRBJ2-7; perhaps D is TRBD1 or TRBD2 (5 bases each). The length of the CDR3 is 15 residues. Trimming removed 1 base from V and 0 bases from J, with 10 bases in between. The germline V gene encodes CDR1 LGHDT and CDR2 YNNKEL (reference sequence). CDR3 nucleotides: TGTGCCAGCAGCCAAGTTTGGGGGAGCTCCTACGAGCAGTACTTC. As protein: CASSQVWGSSYEQYF.

This chain uses TRBV29-1 with TRBJ2-7, with a possible D match to TRBD1 (6 bases). Germline V gene data show CDR1 as SQVTM and CDR2 as ANQGSEA. This CDR3 has 13 amino acids. Trimming pared 5 bases from V and 2 bases from J, leaving 13 bases between. CDR3 in DNA: TGCAGCGTTCGCTGGACAGCCGCCTACGAGCAGTACTTC. Translated: CSVRWTAAYEQYF.

This clonotype was counted once. The genes are TRBV20-1 and TRBJ2-4, with unresolved D. CDR1 is DFQATT, CDR2 SNEGSKA, per germline (reference sequence). V gave up 5 bases and J gave up 3 bases, with 14 bases separating them. The CDR3 runs to 14 residues. CDR3 region: CSADKEWGKNIQYF. The CDR3 DNA is TGCAGTGCTGACAAGGAATGGGGCAAAAACATTCAGTACTTC.

V usage is TRBV20-1 and J usage is TRBJ2-3, with 8 bases fitting TRBD2. The germline V gene encodes CDR1 DFQATT and CDR2 SNEGSKA (reference sequence). V dropped 2 bases and J dropped 8; count of bases not matched to a gene: 9. The CDR3 runs 14 residues. The CDR3 loop reads CSARSGSLLGTQYF. Here the CDR3 DNA reads TGCAGTGCTAGAAGCGGGAGCCTGTTGGGTACGCAGTATTTT.

The rearrangement links TRBV6-4 to TRBJ2-3; D unclear. This CDR3 has 15 residues. The germline V and J ends were trimmed by 3 bases and 1 base, with 11 bases remaining between them. Germline V gives CDR1 MRHNA, CDR2 SNTAGT. The DNA for the CDR3 is TGTGCCAGCAGTGAAGGGATCCGGGGCACAGATACGCAGTATTTT. This encodes CASSEGIRGTDTQYF.

The chain has TRBV19 and TRBJ1-1; D perhaps matches TRBD1 (6 bases). This CDR3 has 15 residues. Germline V lookup: CDR1 LNHDA, CDR2 SQIVND (reference sequence). V gave up 5 bases and J gave up 3 bases, with 16 bases separating them. CDR3 nucleotide sequence: TGTGCCAGTAGTCCGTGGACAGTTCGAGACACTGAAGCTTTCTTT. The encoded protein is CASSPWTVRDTEAFF.

The chain has TRBV7-9 and TRBJ1-2, with TRBD1 identical over 11 bases. The length of the CDR3 is 14 residues. CDR1 SEHNR and CDR2 FQNEAQ come from the germline V gene (reference sequence). J was trimmed by 7 bases and V by 3 bases; bases with no gene match: 4. In DNA, the CDR3 is TGTGCCAGCAGCTTCCTGGACAGGGGGCTTGGCTACACCTTC. It yields the protein CASSFLDRGLGYTF.

This CDR3 reads CASSAPRREGTLEQYF. CDR3 nucleotides: TGTGCCAGCAGTGCCCCCAGGCGGGAGGGGACTCTCGAGCAGTACTTC. This chain uses TRBV27 with TRBJ2-7, with 9 bases fitting TRBD2. This CDR3 is 16 amino acids long. Germline V gene lookup returns CDR1 MNHEY and CDR2 SMNVEV (reference sequence). V lost 5 bases and J lost 6; bases outside the gene matches: 14.

This rearrangement joins TRBV29-1 to TRBJ1-2, with a possible D match to TRBD1 (5 bases). The CDR3 extends over 12 amino acids. V lost 7 bases to trimming and J lost 6 bases, with 15 bases between them. The V gene's germline CDR1 is SQVTM and CDR2 ANQGSEA. For the CDR3, the DNA is TGCAGCGCTGGGGCCAGGGCCCATGGCTACACCTTC. It translates to CSAGARAHGYTF.

This chain connects TRBV3-1 to TRBJ2-5; TRBD2 matches 13 bases. Germline V gives CDR1 LGHDT, CDR2 YNNKEL (reference sequence). V was pared by 4 bases and J by 4 bases, with 3 bases of the junction left unmatched. CDR3 length: 15 amino acids. CDR3 coding DNA: TGTGCCAGCAGCCCGGGACTAGCGGGACGAGAGACCCAGTACTTC. Its translation: CASSPGLAGRETQYF.